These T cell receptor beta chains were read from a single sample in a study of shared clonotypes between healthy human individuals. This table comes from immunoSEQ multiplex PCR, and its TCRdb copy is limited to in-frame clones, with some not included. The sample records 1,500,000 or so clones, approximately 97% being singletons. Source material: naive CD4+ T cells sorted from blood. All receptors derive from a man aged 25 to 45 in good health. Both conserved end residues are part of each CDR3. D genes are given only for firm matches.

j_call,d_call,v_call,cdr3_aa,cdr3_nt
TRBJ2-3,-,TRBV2,CASSDGKPRRADTQYF,TGTGCCAGCAGTGATGGGAAGCCCAGAAGGGCAGATACGCAGTATTTT
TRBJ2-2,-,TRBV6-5,CASSEATGELFF,TGTGCCAGCTCTGAGGCGACCGGGGAGCTGTTTTTT
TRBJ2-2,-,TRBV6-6,CASSLTLTGELFF,TGTGCCAGCAGTTTGACTTTAACCGGGGAGCTGTTTTTT
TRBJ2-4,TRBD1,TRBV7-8,CASSLGQGANIQYF,TGTGCCAGCTCCCTCGGGCAGGGGGCGAACATTCAGTACTTC
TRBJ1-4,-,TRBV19,CASSTGPGDWMFF,TGTGCCAGTAGTACGGGCCCTGGGGATTGGATGTTTTTT
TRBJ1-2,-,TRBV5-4,CASSARDHGYTF,TGTGCCAGCAGCGCCCGGGACCATGGCTACACCTTC
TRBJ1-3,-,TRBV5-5,CASSPGFSGNTIYF,TGTGCCAGCAGCCCAGGATTCTCTGGAAACACCATATATTTT
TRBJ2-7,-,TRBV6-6,CASRINYEQYF,TGTGCCAGCAGAATCAACTACGAGCAGTACTTC
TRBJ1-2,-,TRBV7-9,CASSPGHLTNYGYTF,TGTGCCAGCAGCCCAGGACACCTTACTAACTATGGCTACACCTTC
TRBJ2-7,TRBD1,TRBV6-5,CASGGRETGGSEQYF,TGTGCCAGCGGGGGGAGGGAGACAGGGGGCTCCGAGCAGTACTTC